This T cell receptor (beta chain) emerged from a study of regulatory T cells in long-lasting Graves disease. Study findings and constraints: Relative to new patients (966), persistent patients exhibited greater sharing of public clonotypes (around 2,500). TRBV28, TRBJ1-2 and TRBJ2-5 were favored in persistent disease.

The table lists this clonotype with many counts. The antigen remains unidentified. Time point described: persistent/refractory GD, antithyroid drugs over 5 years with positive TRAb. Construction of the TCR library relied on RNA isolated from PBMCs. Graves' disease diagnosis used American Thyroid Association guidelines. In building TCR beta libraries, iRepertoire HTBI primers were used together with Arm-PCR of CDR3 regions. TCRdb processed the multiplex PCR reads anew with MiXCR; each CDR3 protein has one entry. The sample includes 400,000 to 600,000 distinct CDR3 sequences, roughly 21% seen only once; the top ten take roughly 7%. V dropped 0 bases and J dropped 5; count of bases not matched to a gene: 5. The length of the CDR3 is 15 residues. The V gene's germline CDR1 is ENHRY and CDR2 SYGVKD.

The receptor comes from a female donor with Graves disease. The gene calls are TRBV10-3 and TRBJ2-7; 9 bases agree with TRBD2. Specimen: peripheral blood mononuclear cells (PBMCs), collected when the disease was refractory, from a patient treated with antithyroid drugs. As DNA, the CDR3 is TGTGCCATCAGTGAGTCGTTAGCGGGAGTTCACGAGCAGTACTTC. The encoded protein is CAISESLAGVHEQYF.